This is a list of T cell receptor beta chains from one sample in a study of technical replicates of blood from several donors. Profiled with immunoSEQ multiplex PCR; TCRdb holds only in-frame clones, not every one. The sample yields 84,000 or so clones, about 97% seen once. The sample comprised T cells isolated from PBMCs. The receptors were sampled from a human donor in good health. CDR3s include the opening cysteine and the closing phenylalanine or tryptophan. Fields, in order: V gene, D gene, J gene, clone size, CDR3 protein, CDR3 DNA. The D gene is left open where the match is weak. Clone size is given for some rows only: seen once, a few or many times, or a class if the clone is expanded.

V: TRBV5-1
D: .
J: TRBJ2-3
size: .
CDR3: CASSDQRITDTQYF
DNA: TGCGCCAGCAGCGATCAGCGGATCACAGATACGCAGTATTTT

V: TRBV6-5
D: TRBD1
J: TRBJ2-3
size: .
CDR3: CASSYDRGSDTQYF
DNA: TGTGCCAGCAGTTACGACAGGGGCTCAGATACGCAGTATTTT

V: TRBV12-5
D: .
J: TRBJ1-3
size: .
CDR3: CASVVSGNTIYF
DNA: TGTGCTAGTGTCGTTTCTGGAAACACCATATATTTT

V: TRBV6-1
D: .
J: TRBJ1-2
size: .
CDR3: CASRDNMYGYTF
DNA: TGTGCCAGCAGAGACAATATGTATGGCTACACCTTC

V: TRBV5-4
D: .
J: TRBJ2-3
size: .
CDR3: CASSADETSTDTQYF
DNA: TGTGCCAGCAGCGCCGACGAGACTAGCACAGATACGCAGTATTTT

V: TRBV6-5
D: .
J: TRBJ1-1
size: once
CDR3: CASSYAGRDTEAFF
DNA: TGTGCCAGCAGTTACGCAGGGAGGGACACTGAAGCTTTCTTT

V: TRBV6-6
D: .
J: TRBJ1-5
size: .
CDR3: CASSYSSVGPQPQHF
DNA: TGTGCCAGCAGTTACTCGAGTGTGGGCCCTCAGCCCCAGCATTTT

V: TRBV2
D: .
J: TRBJ2-2
size: .
CDR3: CASKRETTAGELFF
DNA: TGTGCCAGCAAAAGGGAGACTACGGCCGGGGAGCTGTTTTTT

V: TRBV5-1
D: TRBD2
J: TRBJ2-2
size: .
CDR3: CASSASGRAWETGELFF
DNA: TGCGCCAGCAGTGCTAGCGGGAGGGCCTGGGAGACCGGGGAGCTGTTTTTT

V: TRBV28
D: .
J: TRBJ2-5
size: .
CDR3: CASSEGGQETQYF
DNA: TGTGCCAGCAGTGAGGGCGGACAAGAGACCCAGTACTTC

V: TRBV4-1
D: TRBD1
J: TRBJ2-4
size: once
CDR3: CASSPGQQGVLAKNIQYF
DNA: TGCGCCAGCAGCCCGGGACAGCAAGGCGTGCTAGCCAAAAACATTCAGTACTTC

V: TRBV4-2
D: .
J: TRBJ1-1
size: .
CDR3: CASSQEQGSNTEAFF
DNA: TGTGCCAGCAGCCAGGAACAGGGATCGAACACTGAAGCTTTCTTT

V: TRBV5-4
D: TRBD2
J: TRBJ2-7
size: .
CDR3: CASSHRGGSSHEQYF
DNA: TGTGCCAGCAGCCACCGCGGCGGGAGCTCCCACGAGCAGTACTTC

V: TRBV5-1
D: .
J: TRBJ1-1
size: .
CDR3: CASKWGDTEAFF
DNA: TGCGCCAGCAAGTGGGGGGACACTGAAGCTTTCTTT

V: TRBV9
D: .
J: TRBJ2-3
size: .
CDR3: CASSVDLDTQYF
DNA: TGTGCCAGCAGCGTAGATCTAGATACGCAGTATTTT

V: TRBV5-5
D: TRBD1
J: TRBJ2-7
size: once
CDR3: CASSGSGTDFYEQYF
DNA: TGTGCCAGCAGCGGATCCGGGACAGACTTTTACGAGCAGTACTTC

V: TRBV7-9
D: TRBD2
J: TRBJ2-7
size: .
CDR3: CASSPPSGGAFEQYF
DNA: TGTGCCAGCAGCCCACCCTCGGGGGGGGCCTTCGAGCAGTACTTC

V: TRBV5-4
D: .
J: TRBJ1-1
size: .
CDR3: CASSFTGTEAFF
DNA: TGTGCCAGCAGCTTTACAGGGACTGAAGCTTTCTTT

V: TRBV28
D: .
J: TRBJ2-7
size: .
CDR3: CASSGAFPYEQYF
DNA: TGTGCCAGCAGTGGGGCATTCCCCTACGAGCAGTACTTC

V: TRBV4-1
D: TRBD1
J: TRBJ2-4
size: .
CDR3: CASSHIGQGQNIQYF
DNA: TGCGCCAGCAGCCATATCGGACAGGGCCAAAACATTCAGTACTTC

V: TRBV13
D: .
J: TRBJ2-1
size: .
CDR3: CASRAPRYNEQFF
DNA: TGTGCCAGCAGAGCCCCCCGCTACAATGAGCAGTTCTTC

V: TRBV29-1
D: TRBD1
J: TRBJ2-7
size: .
CDR3: CSAGTVGTGLHEQYF
DNA: TGCAGCGCCGGGACCGTTGGGACAGGGTTACACGAGCAGTACTTC

V: TRBV5-4
D: TRBD1
J: TRBJ1-2
size: .
CDR3: CASSLTQGADYGYTF
DNA: TGTGCCAGCAGCTTGACGCAGGGGGCGGACTATGGCTACACCTTC